This paragraph reports one TCR beta chain. This specimen belongs to a study of beta chain features in type 1 diabetes. Germline V gene sequence: CDR1 MNHEY, CDR2 SMNVEV (reference sequence). The CDR3 spans 17 residues. The V and J ends lost 1 base and 5 bases, in that order; junction bases with no gene match: 8. Expressed TCRB transcripts were sequenced, since all the RNA that had been isolated was reverse transcribed. Clones were sequenced by immunoSEQ multiplex PCR, and TCRdb holds only the in-frame ones, with some missing. The sample holds about 900,000 clones, roughly a sixth seen once. This clonotype originated in a woman aged 18 to 35 in good health. The specimen was naive CD4+ T cells from blood. The V and J genes are TRBV27 and TRBJ2-1, with 10 nucleotides matching TRBD2. For the CDR3, the DNA is TGTGCCAGCAGTTTATTCCCCACTAGCGGGGTTAACAATGAGCAGTTCTTC. It translates to CASSLFPTSGVNNEQFF.